The sequence of this TCR beta chain was determined in a study of neoadjuvant nivolumab and ipilimumab in lung cancer. The overall study: Nivolumab 3 mg/kg was given days 1, 15 and 29, plus ipilimumab 1 mg/kg day 1 in combination. Findings and caveats of the study: TCR sequencing covered a small number of samples. Blood richness before therapy tracked richness in tumors resected after neoadjuvant therapy. TCR clonality did not significantly correlate with pathologic tumor regression.

The CDR3 length is 15 residues. Deletions cut 6 bases from V and 0 bases from J, with 11 bases between. Germline V gene sequence: CDR1 SNHLY, CDR2 FYNNEI. Generated by immunoSEQ multiplex PCR, the TCRdb table keeps only in-frame clones and is missing some. Of around 7,500 clones listed, around nine tenths are singletons. This clone appeared a few times. Antigen specificity is unknown. The sample here was tumor tissue, taken after neoadjuvant nivolumab, alone or with ipilimumab, at or shortly before surgery. This receptor was obtained from an adult with non-small cell lung cancer. Some clones in this sample may be carry-over from other donors' samples. The gene calls are TRBV2 and TRBJ1-4; no firm D call. The DNA of the CDR3 is TGTGCCAGCAGGCGTCGGAGCGCAACTAATGAAAAACTGTTTTTT. Encoded protein: CASRRRSATNEKLFF.